The 13 T cell receptor beta chains below come from one sample, sequenced in a study of T cell repertoires in cytomegalovirus infection. TCRdb recomputed calls from the reads with MiXCR, one row per CDR3 protein. The sample holds hundreds of thousands of distinct CDR3 sequences, 22% seen once. The sample was CD8+ T cells from PBMCs. The receptors shown here come from a human donor in good health (CMV status not recorded). Some clones in this sample may be carry-over from other donors' samples.

At least ten counts were recorded for this clonotype. This chain connects TRBV4-1 to TRBJ2-7, with TRBD1 identical over 7 bases. Germline-derived CDR1 and CDR2 are MGHRA and YSYEKL. This CDR3 is 15 amino acids long. The junction had 7 bases not matched to a gene; V was cut back by 3 bases and J by 2 bases. CDR3 bases: TGCGCCAGCAGCCATTGGGCAGGGGGTACCTACGAGCAGTACTTC. Amino acid sequence: CASSHWAGGTYEQYF.

The chain couples TRBV10-3 to TRBJ2-3; D remains unclear. CDR3 length equals 14 residues. Germline-derived CDR1 and CDR2 are ENHRY and SYGVKD. Trimming took 2 bases from V and 0 from J, leaving 6 bases between them. Here the CDR3 DNA reads TGTGCCATCAGTGAGAGAGGTAGCACAGATACGCAGTATTTT. Residues: CAISERGSTDTQYF.

This clonotype came up a few times. The V call is TRBV19, the J call TRBJ1-1; D is unclear. This CDR3 region has 13 residues. Deletions cut 10 bases from V and 4 bases from J, with 16 bases between. Germline loops: CDR1 LNHDA, CDR2 SQIVND (reference sequence). CDR3 region: CAIRPGGGTEAFF. The CDR3 nucleotides read TGTGCCATCCGACCCGGAGGAGGCACTGAAGCTTTCTTT.

The chain combines TRBV6-4 with TRBJ1-6; D gene unclear. Trimming cost V 6 bases and J 3 bases, with 9 bases left between them. Germline CDR1 MRHNA, CDR2 SNTAGT. CDR3 length: 14 amino acids. CDR3 protein: CASSQILYNSPLHF. CDR3 sequence (DNA): TGTGCCAGCAGCCAGATTCTCTATAATTCACCCCTCCACTTT.

This clonotype was seen ten or more times. This chain links TRBV12-3 or TRBV12-4 with TRBJ2-2; 10 positions agree with TRBD1. The CDR3 is 15 amino acids. J was trimmed by 5 bases and V by 6 bases; bases with no gene match: 6. The CDR3 here is CASSNRDRGTGELFF. CDR3 nucleotides: TGTGCCAGCAGCAACCGGGACAGGGGAACCGGGGAGCTGTTTTTT.

The chain is built from TRBV28 and TRBJ2-6; D is unclear. The CDR3 covers 11 residues. CDR1 and CDR2 (germline): MDHEN, SYDVKM. V gave up 7 bases and J gave up 2 bases, with 0 bases separating them. The DNA for the CDR3 is TGTGCCAGCACTGGGGCCAACGTCCTGACTTTC. Protein sequence: CASTGANVLTF.

In this sample, this clonotype turned up a few times. The chain links TRBV2 to TRBJ1-1; D gene unclear. Germline lookup yields CDR1 SNHLY and CDR2 FYNNEI. This CDR3 is built from 12 residues. V lost 1 base and J lost 4, with 4 bases in between. The CDR3 bases are TGTGCCAGCAGTGAAGGGTTCACTGAAGCTTTCTTT. Amino acids: CASSEGFTEAFF.

This rearrangement joins TRBV12-3 or TRBV12-4 to TRBJ1-2; maybe TRBD1 (6 bases). Trimming left V 6 bases short and J 8 bases short, with 16 bases between. The CDR3 sequence is 13 residues long. DNA for the CDR3: TGTGCCAGCAGGGCTAGGGGGGCCTGGGGCTACACCTTC. Amino acids: CASRARGAWGYTF.

This clonotype was seen only a few times. The chain carries TRBV25-1 and TRBJ2-1, with D unclear. CDR3 size: 14 residues. Germline CDR1 reads MGHDK; CDR2 reads SYGVNS. V was clipped by 1 base and J by 4 bases, with 8 bases between them. The CDR3 DNA reads TGTGCCAGCAGTGAATTGGGTCTGTACAATGAGCAGTTCTTC. It codes for CASSELGLYNEQFF. The full variable domain, in which reference TRBV25-1 and TRBJ2-1 provide the parts outside the CDR3, is EADIYQTPRYLVIGTGKKITLECSQTMGHDKMYWYQQDPGMELHLIHYSYGVNSTEKGDLSSESTVSRIRTEHFPLTLESARPSHTSQYLCASSELGLYNEQFFGPGTRLTVL.

This clonotype was picked up a small number of times. The rearrangement links TRBV19 to TRBJ1-5; TRBD1 matches at 9 bases. The germline CDR1 and CDR2 sequences are LNHDA and SQIVND (reference sequence). CDR3 length: 14 amino acids. The V and J ends lost 7 bases and 5 bases, in that order; junction bases with no gene match: 6. The CDR3 nucleotides read TGTGCCAGTACCGAGGGACAGGGTGATCAGCCCCAGCATTTT. Its translation: CASTEGQGDQPQHF.

This clonotype was seen a handful of times. The CDR3 sequence: CASSPRDRDGDTEAFF. In nucleotides, the CDR3 is TGCGCCAGCAGTCCCCGGGACAGGGATGGGGACACTGAAGCTTTCTTT. The chain carries TRBV23-1 and TRBJ1-1; 9 bases match TRBD1. TRBV23-1 falls under the ORF class, with uncertain function. The CDR3 consists of 16 residues. J gave up 3 bases and V 4 bases, and 9 bases lay outside the gene matches.

V and J are TRBV5-1 and TRBJ2-1; 7 bases fit TRBD2. The CDR3 is made up of 16 amino acids. Per germline, CDR1 SGHRS and CDR2 YFSETQ. Trimming removed 4 bases from V and 4 bases from J; junction bases left unmatched: 11. The CDR3: CASSPFIGTTYNEQFF. The CDR3 nucleotides read TGCGCCAGCAGCCCCTTTATAGGGACTACGTACAATGAGCAGTTCTTC.

This clonotype was seen ten or more times. This chain links TRBV12-3 or TRBV12-4 with TRBJ2-1; 14 bases agree with TRBD2. The length of the CDR3 is 17 residues. J was trimmed by 8 bases and V by 3 bases; bases with no gene match: 9. In DNA form, the CDR3 reads TGTGCCAGCAGTTTTTACGCGACTAGCGGGGGGGCCGATGAGCAGTTCTTC. Translating gives CASSFYATSGGADEQFF.